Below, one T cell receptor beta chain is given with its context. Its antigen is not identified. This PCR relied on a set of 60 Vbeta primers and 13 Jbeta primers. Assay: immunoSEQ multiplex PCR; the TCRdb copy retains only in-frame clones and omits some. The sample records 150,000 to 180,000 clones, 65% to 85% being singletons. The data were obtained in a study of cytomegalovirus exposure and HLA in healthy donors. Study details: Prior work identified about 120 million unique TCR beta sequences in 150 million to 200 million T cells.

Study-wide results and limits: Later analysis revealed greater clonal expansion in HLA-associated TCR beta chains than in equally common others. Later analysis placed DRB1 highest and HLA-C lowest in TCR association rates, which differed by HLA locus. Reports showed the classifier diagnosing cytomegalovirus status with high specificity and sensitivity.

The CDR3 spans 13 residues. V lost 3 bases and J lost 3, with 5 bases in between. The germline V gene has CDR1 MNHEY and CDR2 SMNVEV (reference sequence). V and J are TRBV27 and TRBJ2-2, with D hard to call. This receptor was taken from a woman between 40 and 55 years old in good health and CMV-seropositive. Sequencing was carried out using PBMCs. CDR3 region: CASSFTDTGELFF. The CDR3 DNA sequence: TGTGCCAGCAGTTTTACAGACACCGGGGAGCTGTTTTTT.